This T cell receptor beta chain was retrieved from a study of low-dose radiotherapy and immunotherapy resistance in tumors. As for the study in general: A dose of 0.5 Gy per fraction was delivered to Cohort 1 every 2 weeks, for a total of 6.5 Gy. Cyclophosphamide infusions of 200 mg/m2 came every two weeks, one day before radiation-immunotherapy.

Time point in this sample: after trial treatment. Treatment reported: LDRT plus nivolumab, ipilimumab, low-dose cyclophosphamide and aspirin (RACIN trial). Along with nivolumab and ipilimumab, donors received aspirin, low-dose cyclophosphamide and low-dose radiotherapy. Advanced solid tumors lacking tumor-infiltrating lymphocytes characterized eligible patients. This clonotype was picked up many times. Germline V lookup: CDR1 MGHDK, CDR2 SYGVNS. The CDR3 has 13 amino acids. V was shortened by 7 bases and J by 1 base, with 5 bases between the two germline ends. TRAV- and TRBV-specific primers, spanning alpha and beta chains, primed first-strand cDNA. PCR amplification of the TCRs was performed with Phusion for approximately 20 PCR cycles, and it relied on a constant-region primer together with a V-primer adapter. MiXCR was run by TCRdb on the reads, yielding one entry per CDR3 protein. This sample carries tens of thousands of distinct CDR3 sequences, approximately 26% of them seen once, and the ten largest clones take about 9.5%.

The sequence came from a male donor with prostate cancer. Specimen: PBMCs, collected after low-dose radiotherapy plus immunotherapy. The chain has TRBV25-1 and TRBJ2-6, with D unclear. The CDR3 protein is CASMGSGANVLTF. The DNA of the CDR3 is TGTGCCAGCATGGGGTCTGGGGCCAACGTCCTGACTTTC.